This TCR beta chain comes out of a study of cytomegalovirus exposure and HLA in healthy donors. This clone showed up just once. The target antigen is unknown. Study conclusions and caveats: Accurate predictions that matched the HLA-A and HLA-B alleles of most subjects were reportedly made from TCR beta sequences. Presence/absence analyses took donor sequencing depth as roughly uniform.

V gave up 0 bases and J gave up 2 bases, with 10 bases separating them. Germline V gives CDR1 MNHEY, CDR2 SVGAGI. This CDR3 is built from 16 residues. With 60 Vbeta and 13 Jbeta primers, the PCR was carried out. TCRdb's table, derived via immunoSEQ multiplex PCR, lists solely in-frame clones and lacks some. There are about 82,000 clones in the sample; around 68% occur only once, and roughly 9% lies in the top ten. J is TRBJ2-2 and V is TRBV6-5; a possible D gene is TRBD2 (6 bases). The sequence came from a man aged 40-49 years in good health and CMV-seropositive. Sequenced: PBMCs. Here the CDR3 DNA reads TGTGCCAGCAGTTACTCGACACTAGCTAACACCGGGGAGCTGTTTTTT. Residues: CASSYSTLANTGELFF.